This T cell receptor beta chain appears in the sequencing data of a study of blood T cells in healthy people across ages. The sample providers were healthy Caucasian people from Russia, aged roughly 6 to 95. It was with a sample-barcoded 5' primer and a J-beta primer mix that a second PCR of roughly 7 to 11 cycles was run. Each CDR3 protein gets one entry after TCRdb re-called the 5' RACE reads with MiXCR. The sample consists of around 1.5 million distinct CDR3 sequences, approximately 40% of them appearing once. The CDR3 is made up of 13 amino acids. V shed 7 bases and J shed 0 bases, with 10 bases lying between them. In germline, CDR1 is SGHRS, CDR2 YFSETQ.

The rearrangement links TRBV5-1 to TRBJ1-1, with D unresolved. The sequence was collected from a woman between 18 and 29 years old in good health. Sequenced: blood. The CDR3 loop reads CASDTGMNTEAFF. CDR3 DNA sequence: TGCGCCAGCGACACGGGGATGAACACTGAAGCTTTCTTT.